This T cell receptor (beta chain) was recorded in a study of Ad26.COV2.S vaccination and SARS-CoV-2 variants (dated by TCRdb to about 2021). Background for the entire study: Donors in the vaccine arm were drawn from COV1001, a phase I-IIa trial of Ad26.COV2.S in healthy adults that was multicentre, randomized, double-blind and placebo-controlled. Dosing of Ad26.COV2.S was intramuscular, at either 5x10^10 or 1x10^11 viral particles, delivered as one shot or as two shots spaced 56 days apart. Participants in the trial were split at random into five groups of five each, receiving low-dose or high-dose Ad26.COV2.S once or twice, or else placebo on both occasions. Blinding of investigators to trial group allocation was maintained during experiments and outcome assessment. The TCR-sequenced set comprised approximately 32 samples: approximately 19 Ad26.COV2.S vaccine recipients, 5 placebo recipients and 8 SARS-CoV-2 convalescent individuals. TCRbeta repertoire sequencing was used to assess the specificity and breadth of SARS-CoV-2-reactive T cell receptors after Ad26.COV2.S vaccination. Results the study describes overall, beyond this receptor: According to the authors, total T cell responses may have been underestimated by the TCR breadth and depth analyses. Ad26.COV2.S recipients had higher spike-specific TCR breadth than placebo recipients (P = 0.0014). The study lacked the statistical power to compare responses across vaccine doses or regimens. Substantial breadth of spike-specific CD8+ and CD4+ T cell responses was reported after vaccination. Non-spike TCR breadth was comparable between vaccine and placebo recipients, consistent with the vaccine containing only spike.

Notes on this clone: There is no known antigen for this receptor. The record has no base qualities; no much larger clone is one base away.

From its cysteine to its phenylalanine, the CDR3 spans 14 amino acids. Only the CDR3 region is kept as DNA, spanning 42 bases read in frame from base 1. The germline V gene yields KGHSH for CDR1 and LQKENI for CDR2. V lost 4 bases and J lost 0 bases; the stretch between them is 9 bases long. TCRbeta CDR3 regions were sequenced with the immunoSEQ Assay. After extraction, genomic DNA underwent amplification by bias-controlled multiplex PCR, followed by high-throughput sequencing. The paper's data handling went like this. To quantify the absolute abundance of every unique TCRbeta CDR3 region, sequences were collapsed and filtered. Usable DNA was measured by amplifying reference genes present in all nucleated cells, and TCRbeta template counts were normalized to that usable DNA to estimate T cell fraction. Repertoire TCRs were annotated as SARS-CoV-2-specific by exact matching of V gene, CDR3 amino acid sequence and J gene to a known reactive TCR set. The reference SARS-CoV-2 TCR set was derived from MIRA and filtered for enrichment in COVID-19-positive ImmuneCODE repertoires, a step that removed public or cross-reactive TCRs. Based on the MIRA antigens, annotated TCRs were further analysed at the level of specific ORF or position within ORF. Breadth was defined as annotated unique rearrangements over total unique productive rearrangements; depth was the summed frequency of those rearrangements. Group comparisons of TCR breadth used two-sided Wilcoxon rank-sum tests. Entries here come from immuneACCESS through TCRdb and include only in-frame sequences with V and J called. Some clones fail to appear in such tables; in the studies checked, an unresolved V gene covers under half of the shortfall, and the cause of the remainder is unknown. That table furnishes V, J and clone size, whereas the DNA furnished D and trimming. The sample table lists approximately 410,000 clones, roughly 90% of them with a count of one. 3.6% of the sample is held by the ten biggest clonotypes.

The sample's treatment or condition label, decoded: some 20 received Ad26.COV2.S at low or high dose, single or two shots; 5 received placebo; per-sample allocation not given. Repertoires of vaccine and placebo recipients were sequenced from samples taken on day 63 after the first injection. Between 29 July and 7 August 2020, Cohort 1b enrolled about 27 adults aged 18-55 years at one site in Boston, USA. Ad26.COV2.S was a replication-incompetent adenovirus type 26 vector that expressed a prefusion-stabilized SARS-CoV-2 spike protein derived from the original Wuhan strain. The material sequenced was peripheral blood, taken in a trial of Ad26.COV2.S vaccine versus placebo. Here the chain combines TRBV18 and TRBJ1-2, with TRBD1 perhaps the D gene, on 5 matching bases. This receptor was taken from a person between 18 and 59 years old who received the Ad26.COV2.S COVID-19 vaccine or a placebo. CDR3 protein: CASSRDGSNYGYTF. Here is the DNA: TGTGCCAGCTCACGGGACGGTTCTAACTATGGCTACACCTTC.